The clone carrying this T cell receptor (beta chain) showed up many times. Its matching antigen is unknown. With 0 bases removed from V and 7 bases from J, the gap between germline ends came to 10 bases. CDR1 is MNHNS, CDR2 SASEGT, per germline. The CDR3 totals 14 residues. The source of the sample is a study of T-cell reconstitution after alpha-beta-depleted transplantation in children. The study's findings and limits: Reports say that about two months after transplant, the alpha-beta T cells came out of several hundred graft clones that had expanded. TCRbeta diversity was high at day 60 in some patients (a result of surviving recipient T cells and thymic progenitors). Most T-cell counts and diversity one year after the transplant came from T cells that were newly produced.

This sample's TCRbeta library carried unique molecular identifier barcodes. In TCRdb, the PCR reads were re-called with MiXCR into one record per CDR3 protein. The profile shows around 670,000 distinct CDR3 sequences, roughly 14% of them singletons. This clonotype originated in a girl between 2 and 10 years old with congenital amegakaryocytic thrombocytopenia, due to receive a stem cell transplant. V is TRBV6-1 and J is TRBJ1-5; D is undetermined. The sequences come from PBMCs, collected before TCRalphabeta/CD19-depleted stem cell transplant. The CDR3 bases are TGTGCCAGCAGTGAAGCCGCGGGGAGACAGCCCCAGCATTTT. It codes for CASSEAAGRQPQHF.